This entry lists 15 T cell receptor beta chains sequenced from one sample in a study of blood T cells in healthy people across ages. Sample-barcoded 5' priming and a J-beta primer mix drove a second PCR of 7 to 11 cycles. TCRdb used MiXCR to reprocess the 5' RACE reads, holding one entry per CDR3 protein. The table shows about a million distinct CDR3 sequences, with approximately 49% occurring only once. Sequencing was performed on blood. These TCRs come from a man in his thirties or forties in good health.

A few counts support this clonotype. V usage is TRBV7-2 and J usage is TRBJ2-1, with 11 positions matching TRBD2. The trim removed 3 bases at V and 15 bases at J, leaving 4 bases unmatched. Germline assignment: CDR1 SGHTA and CDR2 FQGNSA. This CDR3 has 12 residues. CDR3 nucleotide sequence: TGTGCCAGCAGCTTCCTAGCGGGGGGAGGGTTCTTC. It translates to CASSFLAGGGFF.

The V gene is TRBV2, the J gene TRBJ2-1, with D perhaps being TRBD1 or TRBD2 (6 bases each). The CDR3 has 17 amino acids. Germline V CDR1 and CDR2: SNHLY, FYNNEI. V dropped 8 bases and J dropped 5 bases, with 25 bases sitting between them. The CDR3 spells CASFQGFGRGTNNEQFF. In nucleotides, the CDR3 is TGTGCCAGCTTCCAGGGGTTCGGTCGGGGGACAAACAATGAGCAGTTCTTC. Full variable domain (outside the CDR3, taken from reference TRBV2 and TRBJ2-1): EPEVTQTPSHQVTQMGQEVILRCVPISNHLYFYWYRQILGQKVEFLVSFYNNEISEKSEIFDDQFSVERPDGSNFTLKIRSTKLEDSAMYFCASFQGFGRGTNNEQFFGPGTRLTVL.

This clonotype was recorded many times. The V and J genes are TRBV7-9 and TRBJ2-5; a weak D match, TRBD1 (5 bases). CDR3 size: 13 residues. The germline V gene encodes CDR1 SEHNR and CDR2 FQNEAQ (reference sequence). The V and J ends lost 5 bases and 5 bases respectively, with 12 bases between them. In DNA, the CDR3 is TGTGCCAGCAGCGCCAGGGATTTTGAGACCCAGTACTTC. Its protein is CASSARDFETQYF.

On this clonotype: This sequence may be a read error, since a much larger clone differs from it by one base. The chain has TRBV27 and TRBJ2-7; weak D call: TRBD2 (6 bases). TRBJ2-5 explains the end of the DNA better; the J call may be wrong. This CDR3 is 15 amino acids long. CDR1 and CDR2 (germline): MNHEY, SMNVEV (reference sequence). CDR3 DNA sequence: TGTGCCAGCAGTCCCGCGGGGTCTGTGAGGGGGACCCAGTACTTC. This translates into CASSPAGSVRGTQYF.

This clonotype came up a few times. J is TRBJ2-1 and V is TRBV20-1; D remains ambiguous. V gave up 0 bases and J gave up 4 bases, with 1 base separating them. Germline-derived CDR1 and CDR2 are DFQATT and SNEGSKA (reference sequence). There are 11 residues in the CDR3. This chain's CDR3 is CSARDYNEQFF. CDR3 nucleotides: TGCAGTGCTAGAGATTACAATGAGCAGTTCTTC.

This chain links TRBV30 with TRBJ1-6; 11 bases map to TRBD1. V lost 1 base to trimming and J lost 10 bases; unmatched junction nucleotides: 6. The CDR3 consists of 15 residues. CDR1 and CDR2 from the germline V gene are GTSNPN and SVGIG (reference sequence). The chain's CDR3 is CAWSGGQGVVSPLHF. The CDR3 bases are TGTGCCTGGAGTGGGGGACAGGGGGTTGTGTCACCCCTCCACTTT.

V usage is TRBV5-1 and J usage is TRBJ2-3; possibly TRBD1 for D (5 bases). Trimming removed 2 bases from V and 5 bases from J, with 9 bases in between. CDR1 and CDR2 from the germline V gene are SGHRS and YFSETQ. The CDR3 consists of 13 residues. CDR3 DNA sequence: TGCGCCAGCAGCTTCTATCAGGGAGATACGCAGTATTTT. This translates into CASSFYQGDTQYF.

This clonotype turned up a few times. J is TRBJ2-2 and V is TRBV5-1; TRBD2 aligns across 9 bases. This CDR3 is built from 16 residues. With V trimmed by 4 bases and J by 1 base, 5 bases remained unmatched. Germline CDR1 and CDR2: SGHRS and YFSETQ. The CDR3: CASSLASGVNTGELFF. DNA for the CDR3: TGCGCCAGCAGCCTCGCTAGCGGGGTGAACACCGGGGAGCTGTTTTTT.

Details on this clonotype: This may come from a read error, since a much larger clone is one base off. The V gene is TRBV3-1, the J gene TRBJ2-1; weak D call: TRBD2 (6 bases). From germline, CDR1 is LGHDT and CDR2 YNNKEL (reference sequence). The V end was cut by 4 bases, the J end by 3 bases, with 16 bases between. This CDR3 spans 16 amino acids. CDR3 in DNA: TGTGCCAGCAGCCGGGGGGATCTGAGGCTCTACAATGAGCAGTTCTTC. The encoded protein is CASSRGDLRLYNEQFF.

This clonotype was counted many times. The V gene is TRBV28, the J gene TRBJ2-1, with D possibly being TRBD2 (6 bases). V was cut by 6 bases and J by 9 bases, with 24 bases left in between. The CDR3 is 16 residues long. From germline, CDR1 is MDHEN and CDR2 SYDVKM. CDR3 sequence (DNA): TGTGCCAGCAGATCAGCCATGAAACCTAGCGTCGGTGAGCAGTTCTTC. It translates to CASRSAMKPSVGEQFF.

The V and J genes are TRBV4-1 and TRBJ1-5; the D is unclear. The CDR3 is 13 residues long. Deletions cut 3 bases from V and 5 bases from J, with 8 bases between. CDR1 MGHRA and CDR2 YSYEKL come from the germline V gene. CDR3 nucleotides: TGCGCCAGCAGCCATGTGAATGATCAGCCCCAGCATTTT. The encoded protein is CASSHVNDQPQHF.

V is TRBV27 and J is TRBJ2-2, with 7 bases lining up with TRBD2. Germline V gene sequence: CDR1 MNHEY, CDR2 SMNVEV (reference sequence). The CDR3 has 15 residues. V was clipped by 5 bases and J by 4 bases; unmatched bases: 7. The CDR3 sequence: CASSTRGRGTGELFF. The CDR3 DNA follows: TGTGCCAGCAGTACCCGGGGGAGGGGCACCGGGGAGCTGTTTTTT.

This chain links TRBV29-1 with TRBJ2-1; 8 bases map to TRBD2. V gave up 1 base and J gave up 6 bases; unmatched junction bases: 8. Germline CDR1 SQVTM, CDR2 ANQGSEA. This CDR3 contains 15 residues. The chain's CDR3 is CSVEGTRGDSNEQFF. The CDR3 DNA follows: TGCAGCGTTGAAGGTACGCGGGGGGACTCCAATGAGCAGTTCTTC.

Ten or more counts support this clonotype. Since a much larger clone is just one base distant, this may be a read error. V gene TRBV4-1 combines with J gene TRBJ2-1; TRBD1 might be the D (5 bases). V lost 0 bases to trimming and J lost 3 bases, with 12 bases between them. The germline V gene has CDR1 MGHRA and CDR2 YSYEKL. The CDR3 sequence is 16 residues long. CDR3 sequence: CASSQDGQGVYNEQFF. Here the CDR3 DNA reads TGCGCCAGCAGCCAAGATGGGCAGGGTGTCTACAATGAGCAGTTCTTC.

The chain has TRBV20-1 and TRBJ2-1; a possible D gene is TRBD2 (6 bases). This CDR3 spans 15 amino acids. Trimming took off 3 bases at V and 0 bases at J, with 12 bases between the two ends. Germline CDR1 and CDR2: DFQATT and SNEGSKA (reference sequence). The CDR3 sequence is CSASDWGVSYNEQFF. The CDR3 nucleotides read TGCAGTGCTAGCGATTGGGGGGTCTCCTACAATGAGCAGTTCTTC.